Sequencing of this T cell receptor (beta chain) was carried out in a study of cytomegalovirus exposure and HLA in healthy donors. Regarding the study as a whole: It was approximately 150 TCR beta chains that were listed as cytomegalovirus-associated. As a later analysis revealed, most CMV-associated TCR beta chains appeared HLA-restricted. CMV serostatus was the only recorded immune exposure for donors.

As for this clone: Its antigen remains unknown.

The PCR made use of 60 Vbeta and 13 Jbeta primers. The protocol was immunoSEQ multiplex PCR, while the TCRdb copy is restricted to in-frame clones and leaves out a portion. The repertoire holds some 270,000 clones, with around 90% as singletons. The junction had 10 bases not matched to a gene; V was cut back by 4 bases and J by 8 bases. Germline CDR1 and CDR2: SGDLS and YYNGEE. CDR3 length equals 16 residues. This clonotype originated in a girl aged 2-10 years in good health and CMV-seronegative. Sample: PBMCs. The chain recombines TRBV9 with TRBJ2-1; 12 bases map to TRBD2. CDR3 nucleotides: TGTGCCAGCAGCCCCCGACTAGCGGGAGTAGTAGATGAGCAGTTCTTC. It specifies CASSPRLAGVVDEQFF.